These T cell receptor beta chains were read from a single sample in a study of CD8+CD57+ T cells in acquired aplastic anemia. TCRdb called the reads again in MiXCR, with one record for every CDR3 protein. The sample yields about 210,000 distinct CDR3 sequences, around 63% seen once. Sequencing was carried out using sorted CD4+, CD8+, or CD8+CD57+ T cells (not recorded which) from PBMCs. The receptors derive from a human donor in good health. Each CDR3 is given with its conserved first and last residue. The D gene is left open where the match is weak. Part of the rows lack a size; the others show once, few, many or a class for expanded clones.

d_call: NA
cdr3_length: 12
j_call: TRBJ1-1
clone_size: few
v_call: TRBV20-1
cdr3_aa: CSARLQGAAAFF
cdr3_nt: TGCAGTGCTAGACTGCAGGGAGCCGCGGCTTTCTTT

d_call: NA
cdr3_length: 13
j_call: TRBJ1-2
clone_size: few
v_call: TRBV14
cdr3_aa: CASSPGLGSGYTF
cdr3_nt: TGTGCCAGCAGCCCAGGGCTGGGATCTGGCTACACCTTC

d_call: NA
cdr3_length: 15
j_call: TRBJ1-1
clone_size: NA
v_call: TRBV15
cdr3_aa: CATSREGRSGTEAFF
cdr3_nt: TGTGCCACCAGCAGAGAGGGACGGTCGGGCACTGAAGCTTTCTTT

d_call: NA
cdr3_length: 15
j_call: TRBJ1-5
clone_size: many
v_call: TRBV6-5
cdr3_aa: CASSSAGTPNQPQHF
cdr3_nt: TGTGCCAGCAGTTCGGCCGGGACACCCAATCAGCCCCAGCATTTT

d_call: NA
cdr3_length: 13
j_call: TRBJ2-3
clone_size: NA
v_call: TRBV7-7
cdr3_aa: CASSLEAGNTQYF
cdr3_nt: TGTGCCAGCAGCTTAGAAGCTGGGAATACGCAGTATTTT

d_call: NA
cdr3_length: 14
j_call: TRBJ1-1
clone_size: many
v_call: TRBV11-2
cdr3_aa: CASSLFDRNTEAFF
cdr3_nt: TGTGCCAGCAGCCTGTTTGACAGAAACACTGAAGCTTTCTTT

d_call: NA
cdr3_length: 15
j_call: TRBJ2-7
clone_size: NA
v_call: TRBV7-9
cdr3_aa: CASSLRLTGSGEQYF
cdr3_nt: TGTGCCAGCAGCTTGCGCCTTACGGGTTCCGGCGAGCAGTACTTC

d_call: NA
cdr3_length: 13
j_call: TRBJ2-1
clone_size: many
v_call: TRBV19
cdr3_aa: CASSIGLYNEQFF
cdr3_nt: TGTGCCAGTAGTATAGGACTGTACAATGAGCAGTTCTTC

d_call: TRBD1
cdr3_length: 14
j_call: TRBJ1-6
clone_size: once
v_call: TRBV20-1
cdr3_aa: CSAPHRGGNSPLHF
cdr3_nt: TGCAGTGCACCGCACAGGGGAGGTAATTCACCCCTCCACTTT

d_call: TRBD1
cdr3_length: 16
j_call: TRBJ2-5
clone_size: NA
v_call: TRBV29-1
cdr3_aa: CSVVLPAGRGQETQYF
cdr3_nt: TGCAGCGTTGTTCTTCCGGCGGGCAGGGGGCAAGAGACCCAGTACTTC

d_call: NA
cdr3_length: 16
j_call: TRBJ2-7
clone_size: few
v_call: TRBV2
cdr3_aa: CASSEAVGGPSYEQYF
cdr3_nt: TGTGCCAGCAGTGAAGCGGTCGGGGGGCCCTCCTACGAGCAGTACTTC

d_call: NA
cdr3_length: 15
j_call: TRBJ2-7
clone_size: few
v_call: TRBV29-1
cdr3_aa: CSVELRQTSSYEQYF
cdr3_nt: TGCAGCGTTGAACTGCGACAGACAAGCTCCTACGAGCAGTACTTC

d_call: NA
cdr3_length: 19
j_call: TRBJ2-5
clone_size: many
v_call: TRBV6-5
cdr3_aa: CASSLTPGRILSSQETQYF
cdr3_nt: TGTGCCAGCAGTCTTACCCCGGGTCGGATTCTAAGCAGTCAAGAGACCCAGTACTTC

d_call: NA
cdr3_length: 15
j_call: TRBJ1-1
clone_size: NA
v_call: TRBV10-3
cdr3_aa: CAISDYQVQNTEAFF
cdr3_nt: TGTGCCATCAGTGATTATCAGGTCCAGAACACTGAAGCTTTCTTT

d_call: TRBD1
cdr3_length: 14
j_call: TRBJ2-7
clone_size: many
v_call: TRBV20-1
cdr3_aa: CSAREGQGADEQYF
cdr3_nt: TGCAGTGCTAGAGAAGGACAGGGGGCCGACGAGCAGTACTTC

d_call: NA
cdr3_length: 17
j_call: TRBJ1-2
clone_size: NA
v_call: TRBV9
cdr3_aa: CASSPRSGRHSTYGYTF
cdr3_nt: TGTGCCAGCAGTCCCCGTTCGGGGAGACATAGTACCTATGGCTACACCTTC

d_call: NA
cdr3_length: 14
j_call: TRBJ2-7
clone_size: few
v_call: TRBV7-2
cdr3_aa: CASSPGAGDREQYF
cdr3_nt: TGTGCCAGCTCACCGGGGGCAGGGGATCGGGAGCAGTACTTC

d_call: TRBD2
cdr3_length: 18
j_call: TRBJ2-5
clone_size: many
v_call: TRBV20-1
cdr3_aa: CSARRSSASGGAKETQYF
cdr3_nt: TGCAGTGCTAGAAGATCTTCTGCTAGCGGGGGGGCTAAAGAGACCCAGTACTTC

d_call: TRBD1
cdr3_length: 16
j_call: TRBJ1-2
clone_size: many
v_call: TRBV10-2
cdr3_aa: CASSEYETGAYYGYTF
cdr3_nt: TGCGCCAGCAGTGAGTACGAGACAGGGGCGTACTATGGCTACACCTTC

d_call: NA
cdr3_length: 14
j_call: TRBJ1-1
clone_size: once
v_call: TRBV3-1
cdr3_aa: CASSPLILNTEAFF
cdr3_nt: TGTGCCAGCAGCCCTCTCATATTGAACACTGAAGCTTTCTTT

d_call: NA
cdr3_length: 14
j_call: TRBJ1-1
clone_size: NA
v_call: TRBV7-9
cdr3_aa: CASTLGGLNTEAFF
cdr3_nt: TGTGCCAGCACCTTGGGGGGACTGAACACTGAAGCTTTCTTT

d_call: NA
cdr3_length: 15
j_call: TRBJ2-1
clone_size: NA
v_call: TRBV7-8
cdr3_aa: CASSVGNTIYNEQFF
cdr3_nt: TGTGCCAGCAGCGTAGGGAACACGATCTACAATGAGCAGTTCTTC

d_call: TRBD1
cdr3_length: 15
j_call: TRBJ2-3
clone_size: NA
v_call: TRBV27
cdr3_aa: CAGSFGQGGTDTQYF
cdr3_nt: TGTGCCGGCAGTTTTGGCCAGGGGGGCACAGATACGCAGTATTTT

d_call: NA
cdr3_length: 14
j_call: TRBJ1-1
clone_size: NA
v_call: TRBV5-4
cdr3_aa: CASRKEITNTEAFF
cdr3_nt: TGTGCCAGCAGAAAGGAGATTACGAACACTGAAGCTTTCTTT

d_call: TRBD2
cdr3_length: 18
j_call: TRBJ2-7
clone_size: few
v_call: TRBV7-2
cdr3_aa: CASSLGGLAGSYGIEQYF
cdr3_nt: TGTGCCAGCAGCTTAGGTGGGCTAGCGGGCTCGTACGGGATCGAGCAGTACTTC

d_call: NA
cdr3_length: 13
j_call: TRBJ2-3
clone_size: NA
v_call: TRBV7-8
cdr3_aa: CASSSSGTDTQYF
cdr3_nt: TGTGCCAGCAGCTCCTCGGGAACAGATACGCAGTATTTT

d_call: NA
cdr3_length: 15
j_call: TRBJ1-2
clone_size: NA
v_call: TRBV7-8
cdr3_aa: CASSLSLQGSSGYTF
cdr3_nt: TGTGCCAGCAGCTTAAGTTTGCAGGGGTCTAGTGGCTACACCTTC

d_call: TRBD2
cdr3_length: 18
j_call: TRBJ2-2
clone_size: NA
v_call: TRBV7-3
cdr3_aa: CASSPFGSGGASTGELFF
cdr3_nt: TGTGCCAGCAGCCCATTTGGTAGCGGGGGGGCTAGCACCGGGGAGCTGTTTTTT

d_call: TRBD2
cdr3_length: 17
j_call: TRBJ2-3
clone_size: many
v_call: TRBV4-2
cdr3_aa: CASSQDRAGGPADTQYF
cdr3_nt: TGTGCCAGCAGCCAAGATCGAGCGGGGGGGCCGGCGGATACGCAGTATTTT